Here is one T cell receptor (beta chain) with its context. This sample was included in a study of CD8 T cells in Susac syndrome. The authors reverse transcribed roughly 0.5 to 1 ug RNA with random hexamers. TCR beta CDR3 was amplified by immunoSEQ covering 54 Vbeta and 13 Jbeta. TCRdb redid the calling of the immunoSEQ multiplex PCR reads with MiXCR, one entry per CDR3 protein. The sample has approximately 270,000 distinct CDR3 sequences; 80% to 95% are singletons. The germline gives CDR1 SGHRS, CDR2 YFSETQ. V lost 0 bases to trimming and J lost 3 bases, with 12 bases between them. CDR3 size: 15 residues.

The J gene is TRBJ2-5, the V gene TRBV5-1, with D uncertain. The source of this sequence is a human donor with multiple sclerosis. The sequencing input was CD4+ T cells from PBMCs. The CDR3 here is CASSLGPRWEETQYF. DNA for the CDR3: TGCGCCAGCAGCTTGGGCCCCCGTTGGGAAGAGACCCAGTACTTC.